Following are 23 T cell receptor beta chains from one sample sequenced in a study of tumor and adjacent non-tumor tissue in lung cancer. TCRbeta libraries were built with three rounds of nested PCR, modified from ARM-PCR. TCRdb redid the calling of the multiplex PCR reads with MiXCR, one entry per CDR3 protein. Of under 150,000 distinct CDR3 sequences in the sample, approximately 64% are singletons; the top ten hold 15% to 20%. The template was RNA from unsorted bulk tissue. The sequencing input was lung tumor tissue. These receptors all come from a man aged 55 to 70 with small cell lung cancer.

This clonotype was seen at least ten times. V usage is TRBV12-3 or TRBV12-4 and J usage is TRBJ2-3; TRBD2 matches 7 bases. The ends lost 3 bases at V and 10 bases at J; junction bases unmatched: 10. The CDR3 spans 14 residues. The CDR3: CASSLSAGETAQYF. The CDR3 DNA follows: TGTGCCAGCAGTTTGTCGGCGGGAGAAACGGCGCAGTATTTT.

Points on this clonotype: A junction end diverges from the germline sequence, so it may reflect a read error. V and J are TRBV4-1 and TRBJ2-7, with 10 bases aligning to TRBD2. The length of the CDR3 is 19 residues. Looked up from germline, CDR1 is MGHRA and CDR2 is YSYEKL. The CDR3 DNA follows: TGCACCAGTAGCCCAAAGGGACTAGCGCGATTGAGGAGCTCCTACGAGCAGTACTTC. Translated, it gives CTSSPKGLARLRSSYEQYF.

The V and J genes are TRBV6-6 and TRBJ2-1; 7 bases map to TRBD2. V gave up 6 bases and J gave up 2 bases; unmatched junction bases: 10. Germline assignment: CDR1 MNHNY and CDR2 SVGAGI (reference sequence). CDR3 length: 16 residues. As DNA, the CDR3 is TGTGCCAGCAGGGGAGGGACTAACAGGCCCTACAATGAGCAGTTCTTC. It is translated as CASRGGTNRPYNEQFF.

Concerning this clonotype: At one end, the junction sequence differs from germline, possibly due to a read error. The V gene is TRBV6-1, the J gene TRBJ1-1; D remains unclear. This CDR3 has 13 residues. CDR1 and CDR2 from the germline V gene are MNHNS and SASEGT. The CDR3 nucleotides are TGTGCCAGCAGTGGACTGGCGAACACTGAAGCTTCCTTT. Protein product: CASSGLANTEASF.

The genes are TRBV5-1 and TRBJ2-1; D possibly corresponds to TRBD1 (5 bases). V was pared by 4 bases and J by 7 bases, with 12 bases between. This CDR3 has 13 amino acids. Germline V gene data show CDR1 as SGHRS and CDR2 as YFSETQ. The CDR3 is CASSLTDINEQFF. CDR3 nucleotides: TGCGCCAGCAGCCTGACAGATATTAATGAGCAGTTCTTC.

To note about this clonotype: This may be a read error, as it is one base from a much larger clone. V gene TRBV20-1 combines with J gene TRBJ2-7; 7 bases agree with TRBD2. Trimming removed 3 bases from V and 2 bases from J; junction bases left unmatched: 7. The CDR3 has 14 residues. Germline V gene data show CDR1 as DFQATT and CDR2 as SNEGSKA (reference sequence). The CDR3 DNA reads TGCAGTGCTAGGGGCGGGAGAATGGCCTACGAGCAGTACTTC. The encoded protein is CSARGGRMAYEQYF.

This clonotype was found many times. The rearrangement links TRBV20-1 to TRBJ2-5; D tentatively reads TRBD1 or TRBD2 (7 bases each). This CDR3 contains 12 residues. Germline CDR1 is DFQATT and CDR2 is SNEGSKA (reference sequence). V lost 6 bases to trimming and J lost 3 bases, with 11 bases between them. CDR3 sequence: CSAQGGEETQYF. Written as DNA, the CDR3 is TGCAGTGCCCAGGGGGGGGAAGAGACCCAGTACTTC.

As concerns this clonotype: This may come from a read error, since a much larger clone is one base off. The rearrangement uses TRBV12-5 and TRBJ1-2; D ambiguous. CDR1 is LGHNT and CDR2 is FRNRAP in the germline V gene. The CDR3 extends over 15 amino acids. The CDR3 DNA follows: TGTGCTAGTGGTTTGGTACCCGGCCTGAACTATTGCTACACCTTC. This encodes CASGLVPGLNYCYTF.

Comments on this clonotype: Sequence at one end of the junction differs from germline and may be a read error. The J gene is TRBJ1-1, the V gene TRBV4-2; D remains ambiguous. The CDR3 extends over 13 amino acids. CDR1 is LGHNA and CDR2 is YNFKEQ in the germline V gene. CDR3 coding DNA: TGCGCCAGCAGCCAGGTCGTGACGGGTGAAGCTTTCTTT. Its protein is CASSQVVTGEAFF.

This clonotype has only one observation. The chain links TRBV10-3 to TRBJ1-2; D not resolved. Between the trimmed V and J ends, which lost 3 bases and 6 bases, there was a span of 17 bases. This CDR3 has 15 amino acids. Germline V gene lookup returns CDR1 ENHRY and CDR2 SYGVKD. DNA for the CDR3: TGTGCCATCAGTGACTCGGATCGCAGTGATGATGGCTACACCTTC. Its protein product is CAISDSDRSDDGYTF.

The chain combines TRBV5-1 with TRBJ2-2, with 9 bases fitting TRBD2. After removal of 1 base from V and 5 bases from J, the junction contained 6 bases not matched to a gene. This CDR3 comprises 16 residues. Germline V gene lookup returns CDR1 SGHRS and CDR2 YFSETQ. The CDR3, as DNA: TGCGCCAGCAGCTTGCGGAGCGGGAGGCATACCGGGGAGCTGTTTTTT. As protein: CASSLRSGRHTGELFF.

Comment on this clonotype: Given the absence of the conserved phenylalanine or tryptophan at the CDR3 end, a read error is likely. This chain joins TRBV29-1 and TRBJ2-1; 10 nucleotides match TRBD2. V trimming: 1 base; J trimming: 6 bases; junction bases outside the gene matches: 9. The germline V gene encodes CDR1 SQVTM and CDR2 ANQGSEA. This CDR3 contains 16 residues. The CDR3 region has the DNA TGCAGCGTTGAAGTTCAATGGGTAGCGGGAGGCAATGAGCAGTTCCTC. Protein sequence: CSVEVQWVAGGNEQFL.

This clonotype appeared a few times. V gene TRBV5-6 combines with J gene TRBJ2-3; perhaps D is TRBD1 or TRBD2 (5 bases each). This CDR3 has 15 amino acids. Trimming stripped 2 bases from V and 4 bases from J, with 14 bases between. From germline, CDR1 is SGHDT and CDR2 YYEEEE. DNA for the CDR3: TGTGCCAGCAGCTTAGGACGGGGACGGGCAGATACGCAGTATTTT. Protein: CASSLGRGRADTQYF.

Points on this clonotype: One end of the junction is discordant with germline, which a read error may explain. V and J are TRBV10-3 and TRBJ1-1, with a tentative D call TRBD1 (5 bases). CDR3 length: 14 amino acids. The germline V gene has CDR1 ENHRY and CDR2 SYGVKD. CDR3 sequence reads: CGIRRQTGSTEAFF. CDR3 in DNA: TGTGGCATCAGGAGACAGACGGGAAGTACTGAAGCTTTCTTT.

A remark on this clonotype: One end of the junction varies from germline; a read error may be responsible. This chain joins TRBV11-3 and TRBJ1-4; D remains unclear. The CDR3 is 18 residues long. Germline V gene data show CDR1 as SGHNT and CDR2 as YENEEA. The DNA for the CDR3 is TGTGCCATCAGCGTCCGTGACGAAAGGATAGCAACTAATGAAAAACTGTTTTTT. The encoded protein is CAISVRDERIATNEKLFF.

The gene calls are TRBV5-5 and TRBJ2-2; 8 nucleotides align to TRBD2. The V gene's germline CDR1 is SGHKS and CDR2 YYEKEE (reference sequence). Trimming removed 0 bases from V and 3 bases from J; junction bases left unmatched: 7. There are 17 residues in the CDR3. The CDR3 DNA follows: TGTGCCAGCAGCTTGGCAAAAGCGGGAGCCGACACCGGGGAGCTGTTTTTT. It codes for CASSLAKAGADTGELFF. Filled out from reference TRBV5-5 and TRBJ2-2, the complete variable domain reads DAGVTQSPTHLIKTRGQQVTLRCSPISGHKSVSWYQQVLGQGPQFIFQYYEKEERGRGNFPDRFSARQFPNYSSELNVNALLLGDSALYLCASSLAKAGADTGELFFGEGSRLTVL.

The CDR3 bases are TGTGCCAGCAGTACGCCGGGACTTGGGTTCGATGAAAAACTGTTTTTT. It is translated as CASSTPGLGFDEKLFF. The chain has TRBV6-5 and TRBJ1-4, with a weak D call TRBD1 (5 bases). The CDR3 length is 16 residues. V shed 5 bases and J shed 6 bases, with 19 bases lying between them. CDR1 and CDR2 from the germline V gene are MNHEY and SVGAGI.

A remark on this clonotype: One end of the junction does not line up with germline, which may come from a read error. V usage is TRBV11-3 and J usage is TRBJ1-1; a possible D gene is TRBD1 (6 bases). The CDR3 spans 13 residues. Germline CDR1 and CDR2: SGHNT and YENEEA. CDR3 DNA sequence: TGTCCCAGCAGCTTAGAGGGGGGTACTGAAGCCTTCTTT. Translating it yields CPSSLEGGTEAFF.

In its sample, this clonotype was seen a few times. The J gene is TRBJ2-7, the V gene TRBV28, with D possibly being TRBD1 (6 bases). The CDR3 loop spans 16 amino acids. The germline gives CDR1 MDHEN, CDR2 SYDVKM. Trimming removed 3 bases at V and 0 bases at J, with 15 bases between. The CDR3 is CASSFSDRNLSYEQYF. The CDR3 bases are TGTGCCAGCAGTTTTTCCGACAGGAACCTCTCCTACGAGCAGTACTTC.

This clonotype was counted ten times or more. The chain uses TRBV20-1 and TRBJ2-7; unclear D gene. Trimming pared 0 bases from V and 6 bases from J, leaving 21 bases between. Germline loops: CDR1 DFQATT, CDR2 SNEGSKA (reference sequence). The CDR3 consists of 16 residues. CDR3 in DNA: TGCAGTGCTAGAGATCTGTCGGGTAAGAGGACGCCCGAGCAGTACTTC. As protein: CSARDLSGKRTPEQYF.

V and J are TRBV6-5 and TRBJ2-1; no definite D call. The CDR3 has 15 amino acids. The V end was cut by 0 bases, the J end by 7 bases, with 13 bases between. In germline, CDR1 is MNHEY, CDR2 SVGAGI. In DNA form, the CDR3 reads TGTGCCAGCAGTTACTCGCAAGCACTTGGGAATGAGCAGTTCTTC. This translates into CASSYSQALGNEQFF.

Comments on this clonotype: Relative to the germline gene, one junction end is altered; a read error may explain this. The gene calls are TRBV20-1 and TRBJ2-5; TRBD2 matches at 8 bases. This CDR3 contains 15 residues. Germline V gene lookup returns CDR1 DFQATT and CDR2 SNEGSKA (reference sequence). DNA for the CDR3: TGCAGTCCTAGAGTCGGGAGGGATTTCGGAGAGACCCAGTACTTC. Amino acids: CSPRVGRDFGETQYF.

The CDR3 DNA reads TGTGCCAGCAGCTTCTCGGTCGGGCCCCTCCACTTT. Its protein product is CASSFSVGPLHF. V and J are TRBV13 and TRBJ1-6; D uncertain. CDR1 PRHDT and CDR2 FYEKMQ come from the germline V gene (reference sequence). This CDR3 region has 12 residues. The V end was cut by 3 bases, the J end by 13 bases, with 10 bases between.